The source of this T cell receptor beta chain is a study of patients and donors after allogeneic stem cell transplantation. With V trimmed by 7 bases and J by 4 bases, 7 bases remained unmatched. The CDR3 spans 15 residues. This clonotype came up many times. TCRdb reanalysed the RT-PCR reads using MiXCR and keeps one entry per CDR3 protein. The table includes under 200,000 distinct CDR3 sequences, approximately 30% detected once. Sequencing input: blood, either unsorted or a sorted T cell fraction (not recorded which). The chain couples TRBV12-3 or TRBV12-4 to TRBJ1-6, with 7 bases matching TRBD1. This TCR came from a human donor who was either an allogeneic HSCT recipient or a stem cell or donor lymphocyte infusion donor (not recorded which). It is not recorded whose cells these are; they may come from a transplant donor. For the CDR3, the DNA is TGTGCCAGCAACCTTGGGGGACAGTATAATTCACCCCTCCACTTT. This translates into CASNLGGQYNSPLHF.